The rows below give T cell receptor beta chains drawn from one sample of a study of neurological immune-mediated disorders. One entry per CDR3 protein results from TCRdb running MiXCR on the 5' RACE reads. The table lists about 24,000 distinct CDR3 sequences, under 15% of them singletons. The sample consisted of PBMCs. Receptors originate from a woman in her forties with HTLV-1-associated myelopathy (HAM/TSP). The CDR3 runs from the conserved cysteine through the conserved F or W. A D gene is named only where the DNA matches it firmly. Rows give clone size only sometimes, using once, few, many, or a class for an expanded clone.

v_gene,abundance,j_gene,d_gene,CDR3nt,CDR3aa
TRBV5-1,many,TRBJ1-2,-,TGCGCCAGCAGCTTCTCCGGACAGCCGAAAAACTATGGCTACACCTTC,CASSFSGQPKNYGYTF
TRBV28,many,TRBJ2-3,TRBD2,TGTGCCAGCATCCCGGGACTAGCGCAAAGCACAGATACGCAGTATTTT,CASIPGLAQSTDTQYF
TRBV27,many,TRBJ1-6,-,TGTGCCAGCAGCCAGGGTTATAATTCACCCCTCCACTTT,CASSQGYNSPLHF
TRBV27,-,TRBJ2-1,-,TGTGCCAGCAGTTTGGAGGGGTTGGGCGAGTCCTACAATGAGCAGTTCTTC,CASSLEGLGESYNEQFF
TRBV5-1,many,TRBJ2-1,TRBD1,TGCGCCAGCAGCTTGGTGACAGGGCGGAAGGACAATGAGCAGTTCTTC,CASSLVTGRKDNEQFF
TRBV29-1,many,TRBJ2-7,-,TGCAGCGTTGAAGGGACAGCATCGAGCTCCTACGAGCAGTACTTC,CSVEGTASSSYEQYF
TRBV21-1,many,TRBJ2-5,-,TGTGCCAGCAGCAGAGATGCAAGGGGGGGTAGAAAGACCCAGTACTTC,CASSRDARGGRKTQYF
TRBV5-1,many,TRBJ1-5,TRBD1,TGCGCCAGCAGCTTGGATCCGACAGGGGGATATGAACAGCCCCAGCATTTT,CASSLDPTGGYEQPQHF
TRBV11-3,many,TRBJ1-1,TRBD1,TGTGCCAGCAGCTCCGGGACAGGAACCGTGGCTTTCTTT,CASSSGTGTVAFF
TRBV6-6,many,TRBJ2-1,-,TGTGCCAGCAGTCATTCAGGAGGTGCTGCCTACAATGAGCAGTTCTTC,CASSHSGGAAYNEQFF
TRBV20-1,many,TRBJ2-7,-,TGCAGTGCCAGGCCGGCAGGTTCGGCCTACGAGCAGTACTTC,CSARPAGSAYEQYF
TRBV7-9,many,TRBJ1-4,-,TGTGCCAGCAGCCTGGTCCTTAATGAAAAACTGTTTTTT,CASSLVLNEKLFF
TRBV29-1,many,TRBJ2-1,-,TGCAGCGTTGCCGGACCTAGCGATTACAATGAGCAGTTCTTC,CSVAGPSDYNEQFF